This T cell receptor (beta chain) was sequenced for a study of radiotherapy plus CTLA-4 blockade in lung cancer. General observations from the study: Strongest reported response predictors: early blood clone changes and post-radiation interferon-beta. Some TCR clones had been derived from tumors. These clones expanded in peripheral blood after radiotherapy plus ipilimumab.

Repertoires were generated with immunoSEQ multiplex PCR, while TCRdb's copy carries only in-frame clones and drops some. The repertoire includes approximately 100,000 clones, over 65% of them detected once, and over 2% sits in the top ten. Notes on this clone: Antigen unknown.

The germline V gene has CDR1 ENHRY and CDR2 SYGVKD. V was shortened by 1 base and J by 6 bases, with 32 bases between the two germline ends. This CDR3 spans 21 amino acids. Alongside CTLA-4 blockade with ipilimumab, patients with chemo-refractory metastatic non-small-cell lung cancer received focal radiation. This TCR came from a human donor with non-small cell lung cancer that progressed on radiotherapy plus ipilimumab. Some clones in this sample may be carry-over from other donors' samples. The sample in question was peripheral blood, obtained from a patient treated with radiotherapy plus ipilimumab. The rearrangement links TRBV10-3 to TRBJ2-3, with D maybe TRBD2 (7 bases). The CDR3 sequence is CAISEWVGGEQKRGAVDTQYF. The CDR3 coding sequence is TGTGCCATCAGTGAGTGGGTTGGCGGGGAGCAAAAACGGGGGGCGGTGGATACGCAGTATTTT.